The present T cell receptor beta chain was sequenced within a study of cytomegalovirus exposure and HLA in healthy donors. The CDR3 extends over 16 amino acids. The V end lost 1 base, the J end lost 5 bases, and 14 bases lay between the germline ends. Per germline, CDR1 SGHTA and CDR2 FQGNSA. Study-level results: What TCR beta sequences reportedly achieved was accurate prediction of HLA-A and HLA-B alleles in most subjects. Most likely, a cluster of highly shared sequence variants arose as a sequencing artifact.

The study ran its PCR with 60 Vbeta and 13 Jbeta primers. Only in-frame clones appear in the TCRdb table, and some are missing; sequencing was by immunoSEQ multiplex PCR. The repertoire includes 57,000 or so clones, over 70% of them detected once, and just over 50% sits in the top ten. Notes on this clone: What it binds is unknown.

The TCR comes from a man aged 50 to 59 in good health and CMV-seropositive. Sequencing input: PBMCs. This chain links TRBV7-2 with TRBJ1-4; no clear D gene. The CDR3: CASSLGAAFGNEKLFF. The CDR3 nucleotides read TGTGCCAGCAGCTTAGGAGCGGCATTCGGCAATGAAAAACTGTTTTTT. Filled out from reference TRBV7-2 and TRBJ1-4, the complete variable domain reads GAGVSQSPSNKVTEKGKDVELRCDPISGHTALYWYRQSLGQGLEFLIYFQGNSAPDKSGLPSDRFSAERTGGSVSTLTIQRTQQEDSAVYLCASSLGAAFGNEKLFFGSGTQLSVL.